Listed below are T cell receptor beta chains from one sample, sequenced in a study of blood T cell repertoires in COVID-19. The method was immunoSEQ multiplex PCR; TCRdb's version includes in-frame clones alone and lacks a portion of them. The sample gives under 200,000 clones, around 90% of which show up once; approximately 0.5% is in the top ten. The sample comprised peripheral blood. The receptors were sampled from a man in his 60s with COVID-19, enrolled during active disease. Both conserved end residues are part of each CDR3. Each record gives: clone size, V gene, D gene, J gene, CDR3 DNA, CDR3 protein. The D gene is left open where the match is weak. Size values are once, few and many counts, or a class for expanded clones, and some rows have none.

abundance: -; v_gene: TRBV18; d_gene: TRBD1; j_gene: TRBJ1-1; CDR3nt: TGTGCCAGCTCACCGAAACAGGGGGACACTGAAGCTTTCTTT; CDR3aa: CASSPKQGDTEAFF
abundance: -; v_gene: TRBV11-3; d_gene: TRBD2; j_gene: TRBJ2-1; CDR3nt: TGTGCCAGCAGCTTACAGGGACTAGCGGGAGAAAATGAGCAGTTCTTC; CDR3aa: CASSLQGLAGENEQFF
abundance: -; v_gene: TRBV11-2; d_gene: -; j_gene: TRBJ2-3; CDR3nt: TGTGCCAGCAGCTCGCAGAGGACTAGCACAGATACGCAGTATTTT; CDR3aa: CASSSQRTSTDTQYF
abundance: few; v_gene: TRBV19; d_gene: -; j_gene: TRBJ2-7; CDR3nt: TGTGCCAGTAGTGTGCGGGGCGGAGGCTCCTACGAGCAGTACTTC; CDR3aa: CASSVRGGGSYEQYF
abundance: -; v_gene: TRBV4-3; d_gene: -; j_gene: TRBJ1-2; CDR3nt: TGCGCCAGCAGCCAAGGCGGGGAAGTCTATGGCTACACCTTC; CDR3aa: CASSQGGEVYGYTF
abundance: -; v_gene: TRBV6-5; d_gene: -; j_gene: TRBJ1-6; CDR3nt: TGTGCCAGCAGTTACTCGGAGGCACCCCTCCACTTT; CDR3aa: CASSYSEAPLHF
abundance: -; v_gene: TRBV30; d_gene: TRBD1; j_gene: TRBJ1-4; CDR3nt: TGTGCCTGGAGTCCCGGACAGGGGGCTGAAAAACTGTTTTTT; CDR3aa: CAWSPGQGAEKLFF
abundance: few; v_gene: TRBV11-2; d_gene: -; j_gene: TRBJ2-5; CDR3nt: TGTGCCAGCAGTGGGACATACCCCCAAGAGACCCAGTACTTC; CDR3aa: CASSGTYPQETQYF
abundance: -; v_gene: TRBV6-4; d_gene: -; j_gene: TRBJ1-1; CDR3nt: TGTGCCAGCAGTGACTCGAGGGCCACTGAAGCTTTCTTT; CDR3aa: CASSDSRATEAFF
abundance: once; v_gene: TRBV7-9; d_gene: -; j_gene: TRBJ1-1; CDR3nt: TGTGCCAGCAACTTCGGGGGGGCGATAGCTGAAGCTTTCTTT; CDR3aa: CASNFGGAIAEAFF
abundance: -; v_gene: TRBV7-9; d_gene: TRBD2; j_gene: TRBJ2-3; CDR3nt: TGTGCCAGCAGCTTAGGTGCGACGGGAGGTAGCACAGATACGCAGTATTTT; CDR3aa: CASSLGATGGSTDTQYF
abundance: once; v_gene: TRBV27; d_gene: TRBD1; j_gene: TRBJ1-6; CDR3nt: TGTGCCAGCAGTTCCAGAGGGACAGCCGTCAATTCACCCCTCCACTTT; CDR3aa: CASSSRGTAVNSPLHF
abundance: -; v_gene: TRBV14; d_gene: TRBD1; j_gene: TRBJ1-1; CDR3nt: TGTGCCAGCAGCCGGGCAGGGGGCACTGAAGCTTTCTTT; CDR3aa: CASSRAGGTEAFF
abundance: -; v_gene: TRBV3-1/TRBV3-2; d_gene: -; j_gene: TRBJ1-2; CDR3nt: TGTGCCAGCAGCACTGAGGTAGGAGGTAACTATGGCTACACCTTC; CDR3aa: CASSTEVGGNYGYTF
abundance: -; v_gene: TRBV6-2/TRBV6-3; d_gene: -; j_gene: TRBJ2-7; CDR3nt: TGTGCCAGCAGTTTAACAAGCGGGTCGGGCGAGCAGTACTTC; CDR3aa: CASSLTSGSGEQYF
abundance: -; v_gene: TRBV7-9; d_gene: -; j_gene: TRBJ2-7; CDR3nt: TGTGCCAGCAGCTCTGACCCTCAGGGAATTTTCTACGAGCAGTACTTC; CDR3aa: CASSSDPQGIFYEQYF
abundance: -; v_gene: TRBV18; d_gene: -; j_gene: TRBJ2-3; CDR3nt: TGTGCCAGCTCACCGCTACAGGGTGACGATACGCAGTATTTT; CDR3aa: CASSPLQGDDTQYF
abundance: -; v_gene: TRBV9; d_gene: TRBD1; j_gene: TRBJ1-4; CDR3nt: TGTGCCAGCAGCACCTCGACAGGGGGCGGGTATGAAAAACTGTTTTTT; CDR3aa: CASSTSTGGGYEKLFF
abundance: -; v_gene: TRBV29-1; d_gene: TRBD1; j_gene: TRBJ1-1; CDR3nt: TGCAGCGTACCCCAGGGGGCCTTGAACACTGAAGCTTTCTTT; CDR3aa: CSVPQGALNTEAFF
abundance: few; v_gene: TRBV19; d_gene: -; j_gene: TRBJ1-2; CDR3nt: TGTGCCAGTAGTATCCGGGTTGCCGAAGGCTACACCTTC; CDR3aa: CASSIRVAEGYTF
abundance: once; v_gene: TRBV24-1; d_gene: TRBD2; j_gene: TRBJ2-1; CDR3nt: TGTGCCACCGGACTAGCGGGGGGTAGTGAGCAGTTCTTC; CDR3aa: CATGLAGGSEQFF
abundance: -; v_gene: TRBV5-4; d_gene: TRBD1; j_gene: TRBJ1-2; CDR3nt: TGTGCCAGCAGCCTTGACAGGGAATACTATGGCTACACCTTC; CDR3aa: CASSLDREYYGYTF
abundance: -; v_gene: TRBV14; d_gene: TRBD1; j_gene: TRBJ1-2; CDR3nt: TGTGCCAGCAGCCAAGATCGGGGGACAGAGAACTATGGCTACACCTTC; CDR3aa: CASSQDRGTENYGYTF
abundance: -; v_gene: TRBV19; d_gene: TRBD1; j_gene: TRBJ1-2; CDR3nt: TGTGCCAGTAGTCTCCAGCCGGTCACAGGGGCAAATGGCTACACCTTC; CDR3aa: CASSLQPVTGANGYTF
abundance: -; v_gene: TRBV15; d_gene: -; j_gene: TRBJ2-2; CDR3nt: TGTGCCACCAGCGGCCCCTTACTTGCGGACTATTTTCCGCGGGAGCTGTTTTTT; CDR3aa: CATSGPLLADYFPRELFF
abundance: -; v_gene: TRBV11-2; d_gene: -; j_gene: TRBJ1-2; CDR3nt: TGTGCCAGCGTCCACATGCCGGGTGGCTACACCTTC; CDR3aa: CASVHMPGGYTF
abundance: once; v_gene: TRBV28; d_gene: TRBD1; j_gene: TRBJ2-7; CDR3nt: TGTGCCAGCAGTTCATACCGGGACAGTATCTACGAGCAGTACTTC; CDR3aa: CASSSYRDSIYEQYF
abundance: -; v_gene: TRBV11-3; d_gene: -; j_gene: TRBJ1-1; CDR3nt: TGTGCCAGCAGCTTAGGCGGTGGGAACACTGAAGCTTTCTTT; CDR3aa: CASSLGGGNTEAFF
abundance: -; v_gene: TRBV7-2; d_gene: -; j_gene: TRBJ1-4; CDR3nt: TGTGCCAGCAGCTCGGGATACCCGGCGGAAAAACTGTTTTTT; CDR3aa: CASSSGYPAEKLFF
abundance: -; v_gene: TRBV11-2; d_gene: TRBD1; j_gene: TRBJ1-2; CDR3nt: TGTGCCAGCAGCTTCGGACAGGCAAACTATGGCTACACCTTC; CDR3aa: CASSFGQANYGYTF
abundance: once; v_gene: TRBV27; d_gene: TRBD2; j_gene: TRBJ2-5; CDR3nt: TGTGCCAGCAGCACTAGCGGGGGGCCGTATCAAGAGACCCAGTACTTC; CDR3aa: CASSTSGGPYQETQYF
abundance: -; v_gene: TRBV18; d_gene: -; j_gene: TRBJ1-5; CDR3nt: TGTGCCAGCTCACCAACGGGGAATAGCAATCAGCCCCAGCATTTT; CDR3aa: CASSPTGNSNQPQHF
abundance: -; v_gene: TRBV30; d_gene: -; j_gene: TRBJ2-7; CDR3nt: TGTGCCTGGAGTGTAGTGGCGGGGAACTACGAGCAGTACTTC; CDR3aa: CAWSVVAGNYEQYF
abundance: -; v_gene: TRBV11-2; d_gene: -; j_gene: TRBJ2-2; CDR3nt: TGTGCCAGCAGCTTAATCAGAAGCGGCACCGGGGAGCTGTTTTTT; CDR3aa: CASSLIRSGTGELFF
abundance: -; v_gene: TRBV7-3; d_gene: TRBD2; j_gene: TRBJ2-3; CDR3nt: TGTGCCAGCAGCTCCACTTCGGGGGGGCCAGATACGCAGTATTTT; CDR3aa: CASSSTSGGPDTQYF
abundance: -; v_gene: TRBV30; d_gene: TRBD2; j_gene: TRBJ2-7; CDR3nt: TGTGCCTGGAGCCGGGCGCCTAGCGGGAGCCACGAGCAGTACTTC; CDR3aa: CAWSRAPSGSHEQYF
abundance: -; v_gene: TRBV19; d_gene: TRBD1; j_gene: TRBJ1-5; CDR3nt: TGTGCCAGTAGTATGACAGGGAACAATCAGCCCCAGCATTTT; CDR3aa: CASSMTGNNQPQHF
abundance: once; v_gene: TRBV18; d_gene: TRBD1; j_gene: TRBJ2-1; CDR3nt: TGTGCCAGCTCACCAATCGGGACAGACAATGAGCAGTTCTTC; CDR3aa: CASSPIGTDNEQFF
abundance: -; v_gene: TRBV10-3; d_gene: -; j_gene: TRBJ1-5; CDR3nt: TGTGCCATCGCTGGGGAGGGCAATCAGCCCCAGCATTTT; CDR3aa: CAIAGEGNQPQHF
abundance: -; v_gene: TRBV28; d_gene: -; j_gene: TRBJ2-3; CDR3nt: TGTGCCAGCAGAACGGGAACCCCCGCAGATACGCAGTATTTT; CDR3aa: CASRTGTPADTQYF
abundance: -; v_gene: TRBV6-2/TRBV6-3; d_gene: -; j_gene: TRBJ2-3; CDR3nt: TGTGCCAGCAGTTTCCGGGGAGATACGCAGTATTTT; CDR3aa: CASSFRGDTQYF
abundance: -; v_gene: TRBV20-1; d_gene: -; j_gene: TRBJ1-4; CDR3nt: TGCAGTGCTAGTGGAGGGTCTGAAAAACTGTTTTTT; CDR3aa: CSASGGSEKLFF
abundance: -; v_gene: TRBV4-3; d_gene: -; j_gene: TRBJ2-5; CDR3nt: TGCGCCAGCAGCCACACACAGGGTTCCCAAGAGACCCAGTACTTC; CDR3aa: CASSHTQGSQETQYF
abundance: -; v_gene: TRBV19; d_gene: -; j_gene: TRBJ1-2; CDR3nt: TGTGCCAGTAGTATGAGGATGGCCTATGGCTACACCTTC; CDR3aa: CASSMRMAYGYTF
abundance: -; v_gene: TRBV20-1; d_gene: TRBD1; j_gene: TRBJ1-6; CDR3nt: TGCAGTGCTAGTGGGACAGGCCCTATGAGCAATTCACCCCTCCACTTT; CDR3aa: CSASGTGPMSNSPLHF
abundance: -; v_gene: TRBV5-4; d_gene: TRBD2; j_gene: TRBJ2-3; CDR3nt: TGTGCCAGCAGCTTGGCGGGGGGAGCAGATACGCAGTATTTT; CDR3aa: CASSLAGGADTQYF
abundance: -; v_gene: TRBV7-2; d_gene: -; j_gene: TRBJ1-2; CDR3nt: TGTGCCAGCAGCCTCCGTTCGCCCGTGTCTATTACTGGCTACACCTTC; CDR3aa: CASSLRSPVSITGYTF
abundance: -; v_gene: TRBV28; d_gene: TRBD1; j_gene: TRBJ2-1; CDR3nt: TGTGTGACAGGGGCCTACAATGAGCAGTTCTTC; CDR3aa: CVTGAYNEQFF
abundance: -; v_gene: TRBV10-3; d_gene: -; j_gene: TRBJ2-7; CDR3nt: TGTGCCATCAGTCCCGGACCTAGCTCCCACGAGCAGTACTTC; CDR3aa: CAISPGPSSHEQYF
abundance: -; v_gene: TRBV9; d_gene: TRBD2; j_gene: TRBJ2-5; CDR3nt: TGTGCCAGCAGCCCGGGGGGCGCGGGGACTAGCGGAGAGACCCAGTACTTC; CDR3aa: CASSPGGAGTSGETQYF
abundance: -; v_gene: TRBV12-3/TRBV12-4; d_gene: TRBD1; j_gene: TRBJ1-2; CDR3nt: TGTGCCAGCAGCAGGAACAGGGGTTGGGGCTACACCTTC; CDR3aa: CASSRNRGWGYTF
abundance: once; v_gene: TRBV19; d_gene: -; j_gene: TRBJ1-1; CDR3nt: TGTGCCAGTAGTGTAACGGGACAAATACCGAACACTGAAGCTTTCTTT; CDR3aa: CASSVTGQIPNTEAFF
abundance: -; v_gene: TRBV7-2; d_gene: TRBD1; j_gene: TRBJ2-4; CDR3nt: TGTGCCAGCAGCCCAGTGGGACAGGTTGTAAACATTCAGTACTTC; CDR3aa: CASSPVGQVVNIQYF
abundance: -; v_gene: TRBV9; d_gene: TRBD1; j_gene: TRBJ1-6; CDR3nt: TGTGCCAGCAGCCTCGACAGGGGGGTATCACCCCTCCACTTT; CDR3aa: CASSLDRGVSPLHF
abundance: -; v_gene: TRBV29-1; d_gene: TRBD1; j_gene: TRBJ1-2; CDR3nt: TGCAGCGTTGTCGTGACAGGGTTTGATGGCTACACCTTC; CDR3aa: CSVVVTGFDGYTF
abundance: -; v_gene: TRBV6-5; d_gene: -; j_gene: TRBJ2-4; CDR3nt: TGTGCCAGCAGTTCCGCCAGATCTCTAGCCAAAAACATTCAGTACTTC; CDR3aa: CASSSARSLAKNIQYF
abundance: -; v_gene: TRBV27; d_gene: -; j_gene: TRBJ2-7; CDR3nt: TGTGCCAGCAGTTTGTCAGGGGACTCCTACGAGCAGTACTTC; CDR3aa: CASSLSGDSYEQYF